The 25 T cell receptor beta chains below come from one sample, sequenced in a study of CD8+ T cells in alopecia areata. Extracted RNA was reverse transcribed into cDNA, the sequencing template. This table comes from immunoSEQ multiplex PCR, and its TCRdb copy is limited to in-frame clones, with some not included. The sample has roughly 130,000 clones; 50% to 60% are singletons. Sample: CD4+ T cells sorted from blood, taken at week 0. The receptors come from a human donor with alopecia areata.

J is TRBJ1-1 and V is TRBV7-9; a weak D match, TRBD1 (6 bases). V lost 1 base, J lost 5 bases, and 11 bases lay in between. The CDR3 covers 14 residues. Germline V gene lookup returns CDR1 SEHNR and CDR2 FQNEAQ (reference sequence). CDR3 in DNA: TGTGCCAGCAGCTTAGTGGCAGGGGCTACTGAAGCTTTCTTT. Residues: CASSLVAGATEAFF.

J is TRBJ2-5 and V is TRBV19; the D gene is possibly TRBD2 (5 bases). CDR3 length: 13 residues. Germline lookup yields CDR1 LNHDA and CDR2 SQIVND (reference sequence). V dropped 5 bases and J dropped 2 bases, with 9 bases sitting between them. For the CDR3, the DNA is TGTGCCAGTAGTCTGAGGGAGCAAGAGACCCAGTACTTC. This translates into CASSLREQETQYF.

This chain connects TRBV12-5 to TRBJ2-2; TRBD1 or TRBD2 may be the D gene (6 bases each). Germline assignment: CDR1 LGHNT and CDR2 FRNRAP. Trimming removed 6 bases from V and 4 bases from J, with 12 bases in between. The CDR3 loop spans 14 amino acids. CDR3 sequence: CASGKGGRTGELFF. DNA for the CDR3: TGTGCTAGTGGAAAGGGGGGCCGCACCGGGGAGCTGTTTTTT.

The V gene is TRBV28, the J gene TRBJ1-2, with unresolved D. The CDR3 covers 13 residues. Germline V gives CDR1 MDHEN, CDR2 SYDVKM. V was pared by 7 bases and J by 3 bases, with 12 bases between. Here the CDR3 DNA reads TGTGCCAGCACCATCGGCTGGGACTATGGCTACACCTTC. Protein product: CASTIGWDYGYTF.

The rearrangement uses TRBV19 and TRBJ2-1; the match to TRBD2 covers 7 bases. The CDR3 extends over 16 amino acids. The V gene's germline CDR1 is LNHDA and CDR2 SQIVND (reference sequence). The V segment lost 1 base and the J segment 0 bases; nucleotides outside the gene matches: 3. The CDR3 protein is CASSIASGSSYNEQFF. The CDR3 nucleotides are TGTGCCAGTAGTATAGCTAGCGGCAGCTCCTACAATGAGCAGTTCTTC.

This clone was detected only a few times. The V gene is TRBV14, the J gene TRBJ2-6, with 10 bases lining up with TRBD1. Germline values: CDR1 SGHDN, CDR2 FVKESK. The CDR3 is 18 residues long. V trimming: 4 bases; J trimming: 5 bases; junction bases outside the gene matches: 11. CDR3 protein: CASSRQGANLDRANVLTF. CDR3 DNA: TGTGCCAGCAGCCGACAGGGGGCCAACCTTGACAGGGCCAACGTCCTGACTTTC.

The CDR3 DNA reads as TGCGCCAGCAGCAAAGACACTGGCACAGATACGCAGTATTTT. Amino acids: CASSKDTGTDTQYF. The chain recombines TRBV5-1 with TRBJ2-3; D gene ambiguous. Trimming shortened V by 4 bases and J by 1 base, and 10 bases separated the two germline ends. The germline V gene has CDR1 SGHRS and CDR2 YFSETQ. This CDR3 spans 14 amino acids.

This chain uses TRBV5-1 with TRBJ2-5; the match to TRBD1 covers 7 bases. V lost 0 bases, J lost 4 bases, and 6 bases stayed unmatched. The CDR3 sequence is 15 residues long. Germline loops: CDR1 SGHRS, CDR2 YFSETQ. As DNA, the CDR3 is TGCGCCAGCAGCTTGGAGCACAGGGGACGAGAGACCCAGTACTTC. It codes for CASSLEHRGRETQYF. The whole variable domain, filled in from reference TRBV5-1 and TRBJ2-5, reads KAGVTQTPRYLIKTRGQQVTLSCSPISGHRSVSWYQQTPGQGLQFLFEYFSETQRNKGNFPGRFSGRQFSNSRSEMNVSTLELGDSALYLCASSLEHRGRETQYFGPGTRLLVL.

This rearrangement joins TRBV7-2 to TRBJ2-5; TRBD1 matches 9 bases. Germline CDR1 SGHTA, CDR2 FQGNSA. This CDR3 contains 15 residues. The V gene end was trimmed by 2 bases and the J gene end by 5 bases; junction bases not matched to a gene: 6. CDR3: CASSLTGGGSETQYF. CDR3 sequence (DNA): TGTGCCAGCAGCTTAACAGGGGGCGGATCTGAGACCCAGTACTTC.

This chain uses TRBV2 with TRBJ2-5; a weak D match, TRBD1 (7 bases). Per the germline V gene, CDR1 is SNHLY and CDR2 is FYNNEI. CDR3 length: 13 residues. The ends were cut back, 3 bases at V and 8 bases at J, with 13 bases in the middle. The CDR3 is CASSEEGAGTQYF. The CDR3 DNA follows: TGTGCCAGCAGTGAGGAGGGGGCCGGCACCCAGTACTTC.

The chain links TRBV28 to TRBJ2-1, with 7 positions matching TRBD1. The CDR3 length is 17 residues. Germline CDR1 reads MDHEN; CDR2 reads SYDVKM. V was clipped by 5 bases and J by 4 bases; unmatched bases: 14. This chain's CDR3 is CASSGDREASSYNEQFF. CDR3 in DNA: TGTGCCAGCAGTGGGGACAGAGAAGCCTCCTCGTACAATGAGCAGTTCTTC.

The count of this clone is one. CDR3 DNA: TGTGCCAGCAGCTCGAATAGATACGAGCAGTACTTC. It specifies CASSSNRYEQYF. V and J are TRBV7-2 and TRBJ2-7, with D unclear. The CDR3 contains 12 residues. The V end was cut by 4 bases, the J end by 4 bases, with 8 bases between. From germline, CDR1 is SGHTA and CDR2 FQGNSA.

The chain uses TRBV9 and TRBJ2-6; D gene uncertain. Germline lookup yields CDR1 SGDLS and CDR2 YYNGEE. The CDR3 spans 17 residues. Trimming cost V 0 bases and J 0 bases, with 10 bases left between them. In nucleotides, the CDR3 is TGTGCCAGCAGCGTAGGGGCTGATTTCTCTGGGGCCAACGTCCTGACTTTC. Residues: CASSVGADFSGANVLTF.

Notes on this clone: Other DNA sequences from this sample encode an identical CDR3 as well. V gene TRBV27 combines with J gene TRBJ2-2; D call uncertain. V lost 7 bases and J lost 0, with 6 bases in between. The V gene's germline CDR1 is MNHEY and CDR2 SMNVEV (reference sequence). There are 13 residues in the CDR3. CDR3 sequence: CASTNPNTGELFF. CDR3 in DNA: TGTGCCAGCACCAACCCGAACACCGGGGAGCTGTTTTTT.

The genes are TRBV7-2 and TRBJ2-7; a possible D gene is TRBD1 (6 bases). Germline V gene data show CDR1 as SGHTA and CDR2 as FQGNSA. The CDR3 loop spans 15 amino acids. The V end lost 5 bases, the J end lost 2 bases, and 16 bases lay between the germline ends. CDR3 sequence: CASSPTGTQTYEQYF. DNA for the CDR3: TGTGCCAGCAGCCCGACCGGGACACAGACCTACGAGCAGTACTTC.

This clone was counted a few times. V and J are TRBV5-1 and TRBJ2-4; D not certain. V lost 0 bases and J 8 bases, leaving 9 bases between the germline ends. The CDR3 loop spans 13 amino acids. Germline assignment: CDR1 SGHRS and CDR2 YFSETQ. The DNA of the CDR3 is TGCGCCAGCAGCTTGGAGGCTCGAGACATTCAGTACTTC. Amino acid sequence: CASSLEARDIQYF. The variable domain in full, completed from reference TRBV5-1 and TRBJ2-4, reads KAGVTQTPRYLIKTRGQQVTLSCSPISGHRSVSWYQQTPGQGLQFLFEYFSETQRNKGNFPGRFSGRQFSNSRSEMNVSTLELGDSALYLCASSLEARDIQYFGAGTRLSVL.

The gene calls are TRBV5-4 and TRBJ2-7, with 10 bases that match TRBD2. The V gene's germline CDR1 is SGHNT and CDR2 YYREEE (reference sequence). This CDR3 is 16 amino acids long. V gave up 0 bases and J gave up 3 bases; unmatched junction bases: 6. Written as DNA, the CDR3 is TGTGCCAGCAGCTTGGGGTGGACTAGCGGAGACTACGAGCAGTACTTC. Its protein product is CASSLGWTSGDYEQYF.

The CDR3 DNA follows: TGTGCCAGCAGGGGGACCGGCACAGATACGCAGTATTTT. This gives the protein CASRGTGTDTQYF. The rearrangement links TRBV6-1 to TRBJ2-3; D possibly uses TRBD1 or TRBD2 (5 bases each). The CDR3 covers 13 residues. Between the trimmed V and J ends, which lost 6 bases and 1 base, there was a span of 8 bases. CDR1 and CDR2 (germline): MNHNS, SASEGT.

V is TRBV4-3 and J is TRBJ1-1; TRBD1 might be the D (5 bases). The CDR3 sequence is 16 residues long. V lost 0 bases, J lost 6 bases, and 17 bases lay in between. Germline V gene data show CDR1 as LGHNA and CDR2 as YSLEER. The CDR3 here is CASSQDRRITGAEAFF. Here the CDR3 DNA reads TGCGCCAGCAGCCAAGACCGGAGAATAACGGGGGCTGAAGCTTTCTTT.

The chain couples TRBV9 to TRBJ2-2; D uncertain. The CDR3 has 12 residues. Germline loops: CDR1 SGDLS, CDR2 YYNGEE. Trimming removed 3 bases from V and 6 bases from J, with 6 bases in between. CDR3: CASSALSGELFF. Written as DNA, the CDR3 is TGTGCCAGCAGCGCCCTCTCCGGGGAGCTGTTTTTT.

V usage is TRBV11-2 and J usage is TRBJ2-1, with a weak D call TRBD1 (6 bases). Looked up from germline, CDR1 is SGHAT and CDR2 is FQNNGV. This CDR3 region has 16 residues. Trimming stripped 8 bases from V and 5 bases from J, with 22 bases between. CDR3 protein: CASDRSAALGNNEQFF. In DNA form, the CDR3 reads TGTGCCAGCGACAGGAGCGCGGCCCTTGGCAACAATGAGCAGTTCTTC.

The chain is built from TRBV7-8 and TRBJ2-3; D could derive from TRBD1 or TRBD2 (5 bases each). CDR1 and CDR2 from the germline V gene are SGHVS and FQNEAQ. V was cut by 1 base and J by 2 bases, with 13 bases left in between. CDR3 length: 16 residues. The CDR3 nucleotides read TGTGCCAGCAGCTTAGGATTCGGGACCCTCACAGATACGCAGTATTTT. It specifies CASSLGFGTLTDTQYF. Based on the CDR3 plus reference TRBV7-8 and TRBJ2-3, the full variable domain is GAGVSQSPRYKVAKRGQDVALRCDPISGHVSLFWYQQALGQGPEFLTYFQNEAQLDKSGLPSDRFFAERPEGSVSTLKIQRTQQEDSAVYLCASSLGFGTLTDTQYFGPGTRLTVL.

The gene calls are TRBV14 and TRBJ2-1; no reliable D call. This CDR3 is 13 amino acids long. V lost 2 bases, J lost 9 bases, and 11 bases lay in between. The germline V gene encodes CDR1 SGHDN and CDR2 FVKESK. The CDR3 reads CASSQQTPGEQFF. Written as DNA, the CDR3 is TGTGCCAGCAGCCAACAAACGCCGGGTGAGCAGTTCTTC.

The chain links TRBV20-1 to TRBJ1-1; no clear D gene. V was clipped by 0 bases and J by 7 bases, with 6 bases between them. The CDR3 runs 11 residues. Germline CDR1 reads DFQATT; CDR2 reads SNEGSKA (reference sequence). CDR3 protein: CSARDPNEAFF. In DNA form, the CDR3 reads TGCAGTGCTAGAGATCCTAATGAAGCTTTCTTT.

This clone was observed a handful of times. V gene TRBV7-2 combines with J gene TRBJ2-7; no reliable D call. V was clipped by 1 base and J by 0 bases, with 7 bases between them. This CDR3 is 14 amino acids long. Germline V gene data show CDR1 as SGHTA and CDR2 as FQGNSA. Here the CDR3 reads CASSLVRGSYEQYF. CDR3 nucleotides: TGTGCCAGCAGCTTAGTTAGAGGCTCCTACGAGCAGTACTTC.